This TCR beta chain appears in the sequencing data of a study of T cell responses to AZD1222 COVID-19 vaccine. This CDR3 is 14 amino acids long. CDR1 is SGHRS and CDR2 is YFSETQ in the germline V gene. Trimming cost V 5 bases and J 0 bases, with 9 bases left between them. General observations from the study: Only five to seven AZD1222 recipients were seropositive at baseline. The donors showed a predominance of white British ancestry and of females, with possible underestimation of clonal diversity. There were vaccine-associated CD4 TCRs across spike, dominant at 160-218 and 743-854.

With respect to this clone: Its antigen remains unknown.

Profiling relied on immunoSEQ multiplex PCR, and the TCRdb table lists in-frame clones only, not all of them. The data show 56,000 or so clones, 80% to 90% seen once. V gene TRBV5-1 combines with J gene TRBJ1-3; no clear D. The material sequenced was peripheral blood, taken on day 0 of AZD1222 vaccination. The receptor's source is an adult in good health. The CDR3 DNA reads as TGCGCCAGCAGTCGAGAGGGCTCTGGAAACACCATATATTTT. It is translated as CASSREGSGNTIYF.